Listed here is a single T cell receptor beta chain. In the study's own analysis: The assay estimated nucleated cells by amplifying reference gene primers. Only in-frame clones appear in the TCRdb table, and some are missing; sequencing was by immunoSEQ multiplex PCR. For V, J and clone size, that table is used; D and trimming come from the DNA. The table lists about 250,000 clones, less than 85% of them singletons, with 4.5% to 5% in the top ten. These data come from a study of blood T cell repertoires in COVID-19. The wider study: Specimens from acute and convalescent COVID-19 originated in the United States, Italy and Spain.

The TCR sequence derives from a woman of 80 years or more with active or convalescent COVID-19. The sequencing sample was made of peripheral blood.

The CDR3 nucleotides are TGTGCCAGTACGCAGGGAATGAACACTGAAGCTTTCTTT. Its translation is CASTQGMNTEAFF. The genes are TRBV19 and TRBJ1-1; weak D call: TRBD1 (5 bases). Per germline, CDR1 LNHDA and CDR2 SQIVND (reference sequence). Between the trimmed V and J ends, which lost 7 bases and 0 bases, there was a span of 9 bases. The CDR3 is made up of 13 amino acids.